The 18 T cell receptor beta chains listed next were all sequenced from one sample in a study of cytomegalovirus exposure and HLA in healthy donors. PCR employed 60 Vbeta and 13 Jbeta primers. The table came from immunoSEQ multiplex PCR; TCRdb's copy has only in-frame clones and leaves some out. The table records over 95,000 clones, around 77% of them present only once. Sample: PBMCs. The receptor source for this set is a man between 40 and 49 years old in good health and CMV-seronegative.

V and J are TRBV5-1 and TRBJ1-2; D possibly corresponds to TRBD1 (5 bases). The germline V and J ends were trimmed by 0 bases and 2 bases, with 8 bases remaining between them. The CDR3 covers 14 residues. Germline V gives CDR1 SGHRS, CDR2 YFSETQ. The CDR3 DNA reads TGCGCCAGCAGCTTGGATCAGGGAAACTATGGCTACACCTTC. It encodes CASSLDQGNYGYTF.

A few counts support this clone. This chain uses TRBV6-1 with TRBJ1-2, with TRBD1 as a possible D gene (6 bases). Trimming removed 3 bases from V and 4 bases from J, with 12 bases in between. CDR1 and CDR2 from the germline V gene are MNHNS and SASEGT. The CDR3 is 14 residues long. The CDR3 region is CASSDVDRSYGYTF. The CDR3 nucleotides are TGTGCCAGCAGTGATGTAGACAGGTCCTATGGCTACACCTTC.

The chain has TRBV19 and TRBJ2-5, with 9 bases aligning to TRBD1. V lost 1 base, J lost 8 bases, and 5 bases stayed unmatched. The CDR3 runs 14 residues. Germline V gives CDR1 LNHDA, CDR2 SQIVND (reference sequence). This CDR3 is CASSIGGTGNTQYF. In DNA form, the CDR3 reads TGTGCCAGTAGTATAGGTGGGACAGGGAACACCCAGTACTTC.

This clone has a single count. The V and J genes are TRBV2 and TRBJ1-5; TRBD1 aligns across 8 bases. The germline CDR1 and CDR2 sequences are SNHLY and FYNNEI. The CDR3 is made up of 15 amino acids. Trimming took 3 bases from V and 6 from J; bases not matched to a gene: 7. CDR3 coding DNA: TGTGCCAGCAGTGAGGGGAGGACAGGGCTTCAGCCCCAGCATTTT. Translation gives CASSEGRTGLQPQHF.

This rearrangement joins TRBV27 to TRBJ1-5, with a tentative D call TRBD1 (6 bases). CDR3 length: 13 amino acids. CDR1 is MNHEY, CDR2 SMNVEV, per germline (reference sequence). With 2 bases removed from V and 9 bases from J, the gap between germline ends came to 11 bases. This chain's CDR3 is CASSLEGGPPQHF. For the CDR3, the DNA is TGTGCCAGCAGTTTAGAGGGGGGGCCGCCCCAGCATTTT.

The chain couples TRBV18 to TRBJ1-1, with TRBD1 as a possible D gene (5 bases). V was cut by 3 bases and J by 1 base, with 6 bases left in between. CDR1 is KGHSH, CDR2 LQKENI, per germline. This CDR3 has 13 amino acids. CDR3 nucleotide sequence: TGTGCCAGCTCACCCCAGGGGAACACTGAAGCTTTCTTT. Its translation is CASSPQGNTEAFF.

The gene calls are TRBV2 and TRBJ1-3; TRBD1 is a possible D gene (6 bases). CDR1 is SNHLY, CDR2 FYNNEI, per germline. Trimming removed 7 bases at V and 0 bases at J, with 13 bases between. This CDR3 spans 15 amino acids. CDR3 protein: CASTTGSSSGNTIYF. For the CDR3, the DNA is TGTGCCAGCACCACAGGGAGCAGCTCTGGAAACACCATATATTTT.

The rearrangement links TRBV5-1 to TRBJ2-1; tentative D call: TRBD2 (6 bases). Trimming pared 3 bases from V and 2 bases from J, leaving 9 bases between. Germline loops: CDR1 SGHRS, CDR2 YFSETQ. The CDR3 is 14 residues long. CDR3 sequence: CASSYSGAYNEQFF. CDR3 sequence (DNA): TGCGCCAGCAGCTATTCGGGAGCCTACAATGAGCAGTTCTTC.

This clone was seen a single time. This chain links TRBV5-1 with TRBJ1-1; 12 nucleotides line up with TRBD1. The CDR3 loop spans 15 amino acids. V lost 4 bases to trimming and J lost 4 bases; unmatched junction nucleotides: 5. Germline CDR1 reads SGHRS; CDR2 reads YFSETQ. CDR3 nucleotides: TGCGCCAGCAGCAAGGGACAGGGGGCGATCACTGAAGCTTTCTTT. Protein sequence: CASSKGQGAITEAFF. Based on the CDR3 plus reference TRBV5-1 and TRBJ1-1, the full variable domain is KAGVTQTPRYLIKTRGQQVTLSCSPISGHRSVSWYQQTPGQGLQFLFEYFSETQRNKGNFPGRFSGRQFSNSRSEMNVSTLELGDSALYLCASSKGQGAITEAFFGQGTRLTVV.

The J gene is TRBJ1-5, the V gene TRBV28; 10 nucleotides line up with TRBD1. V lost 0 bases, J lost 7 bases, and 6 bases stayed unmatched. Looked up from germline, CDR1 is MDHEN and CDR2 is SYDVKM. This CDR3 has 16 residues. CDR3 amino acids: CASSLWRGTGVQPQHF. The CDR3 nucleotides read TGTGCCAGCAGTTTATGGAGGGGGACAGGGGTCCAGCCCCAGCATTTT.

A remark on this clone: An end of the junction differs from the germline gene, which may be a read error. This chain connects TRBV2 to TRBJ1-6; D gene ambiguous. The CDR3 consists of 10 residues. Germline assignment: CDR1 SNHLY and CDR2 FYNNEI. The CDR3 DNA is TGTGCCAGCAGTGGGGAGCACGCCCTCTTT. Protein: CASSGEHALF.

V usage is TRBV11-2 and J usage is TRBJ1-2, with D perhaps TRBD1 (6 bases). The germline gives CDR1 SGHAT, CDR2 FQNNGV. V was trimmed by 0 bases and J by 0 bases, leaving 14 bases between them. This CDR3 is built from 17 residues. CDR3 coding DNA: TGTGCCAGCAGCTTAGATTCAGGGACATGGGCTAACTATGGCTACACCTTC. Its protein is CASSLDSGTWANYGYTF.

The rearrangement links TRBV5-1 to TRBJ1-1; possibly TRBD1 for D (6 bases). CDR3 length: 15 amino acids. Germline assignment: CDR1 SGHRS and CDR2 YFSETQ. V was clipped by 8 bases and J by 0 bases, with 17 bases between them. CDR3 sequence reads: CASKRTVIMNTEAFF. For the CDR3, the DNA is TGCGCCAGTAAACGGACAGTCATCATGAACACTGAAGCTTTCTTT.

The chain has TRBV30 and TRBJ1-5; possibly TRBD1 for D (5 bases). Germline CDR1 is GTSNPN and CDR2 is SVGIG (reference sequence). The V end was cut by 0 bases, the J end by 12 bases, with 12 bases between. This CDR3 is built from 12 residues. The CDR3 nucleotides read TGTGCCTGGAGTGTAACAGGAGTCCACCAGCATTTT. Translation gives CAWSVTGVHQHF.

This chain links TRBV6-1 with TRBJ1-1; D gene uncertain. Trimming shortened V by 4 bases and J by 0 bases, and 9 bases separated the two germline ends. CDR1 and CDR2 (germline): MNHNS, SASEGT. The CDR3 is 14 amino acids. CDR3 DNA: TGTGCCAGCAGTGGCCGGCGGATGAACACTGAAGCTTTCTTT. It yields the protein CASSGRRMNTEAFF.

This clone was seen only once. The rearrangement links TRBV7-9 to TRBJ2-2; TRBD1 matches 8 bases. The junction had 2 bases not matched to a gene; V was cut back by 5 bases and J by 0 bases. Germline V gene data show CDR1 as SEHNR and CDR2 as FQNEAQ (reference sequence). The CDR3 has 15 amino acids. The CDR3 reads CASSPGQANTGELFF. CDR3 bases: TGTGCCAGCAGCCCGGGACAGGCGAACACCGGGGAGCTGTTTTTT.

The V gene is TRBV14, the J gene TRBJ2-1, with TRBD2 identical over 13 bases. This CDR3 comprises 20 residues. CDR1 is SGHDN and CDR2 is FVKESK in the germline V gene. J lost 0 bases, V lost 4 bases, and 12 bases had no gene match. The CDR3 loop is CASSPRIGLAGASSYNEQFF. CDR3 DNA: TGTGCCAGCAGCCCCCGTATCGGACTAGCGGGAGCAAGCTCCTACAATGAGCAGTTCTTC.

This chain uses TRBV5-1 with TRBJ2-1; D uncertain. The V gene lost 2 bases and the J gene lost 4 bases, with 7 bases spanning the gap. Per the germline V gene, CDR1 is SGHRS and CDR2 is YFSETQ. The CDR3 has 13 amino acids. CDR3 in DNA: TGCGCCAGCAGCTTAGTCGGTTACAATGAGCAGTTCTTC. The encoded protein is CASSLVGYNEQFF.